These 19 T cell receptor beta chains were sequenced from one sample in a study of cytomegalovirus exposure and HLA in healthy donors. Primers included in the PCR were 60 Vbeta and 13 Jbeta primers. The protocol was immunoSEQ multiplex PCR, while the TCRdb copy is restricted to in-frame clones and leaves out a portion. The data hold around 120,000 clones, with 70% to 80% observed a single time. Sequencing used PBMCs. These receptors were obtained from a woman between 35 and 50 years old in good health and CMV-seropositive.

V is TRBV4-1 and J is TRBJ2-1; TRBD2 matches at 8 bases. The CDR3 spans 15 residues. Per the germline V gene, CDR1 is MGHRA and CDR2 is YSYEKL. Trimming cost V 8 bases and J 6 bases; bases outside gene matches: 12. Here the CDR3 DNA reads TGCGCCAGCCGTCCGCGACTAGCGTCCCCCAATGAGCAGTTCTTC. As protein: CASRPRLASPNEQFF.

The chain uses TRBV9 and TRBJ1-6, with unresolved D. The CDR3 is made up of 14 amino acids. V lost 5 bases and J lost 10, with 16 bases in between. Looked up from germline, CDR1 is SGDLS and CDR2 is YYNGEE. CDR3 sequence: CASREEREDSPLHF. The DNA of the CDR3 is TGTGCCAGCAGAGAGGAGAGGGAAGACTCACCCCTCCACTTT.

The CDR3 DNA is TGTGCCAGTAGTATGTGGCAGGGCGCCACCTATGGCTACACCTTC. This codes for CASSMWQGATYGYTF. This chain links TRBV19 with TRBJ1-2; a possible D gene is TRBD1 (5 bases). Germline V gene sequence: CDR1 LNHDA, CDR2 SQIVND (reference sequence). This CDR3 has 15 amino acids. Trimming took off 3 bases at V and 4 bases at J, with 15 bases between the two ends.

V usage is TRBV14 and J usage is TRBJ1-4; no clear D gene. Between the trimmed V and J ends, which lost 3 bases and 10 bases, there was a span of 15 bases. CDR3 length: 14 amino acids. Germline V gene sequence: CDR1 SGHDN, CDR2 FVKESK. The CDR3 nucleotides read TGTGCCAGCAGCCAGAGGCGGAATGATGGAAAACTGTTTTTT. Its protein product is CASSQRRNDGKLFF.

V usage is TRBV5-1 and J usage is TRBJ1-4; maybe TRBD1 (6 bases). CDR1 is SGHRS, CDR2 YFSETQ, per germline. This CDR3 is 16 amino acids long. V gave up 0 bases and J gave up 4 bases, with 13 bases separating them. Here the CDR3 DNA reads TGCGCCAGCAGCTTGGATACAGGGAGCAGTAATGAAAAACTGTTTTTT. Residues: CASSLDTGSSNEKLFF.

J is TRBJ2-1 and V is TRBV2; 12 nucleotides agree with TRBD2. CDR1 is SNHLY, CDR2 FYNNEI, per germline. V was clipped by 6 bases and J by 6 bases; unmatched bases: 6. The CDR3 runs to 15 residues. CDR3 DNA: TGTGCCAGCAGGGATTCTAGCGGGGGGGCCAATGAGCAGTTCTTC. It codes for CASRDSSGGANEQFF.

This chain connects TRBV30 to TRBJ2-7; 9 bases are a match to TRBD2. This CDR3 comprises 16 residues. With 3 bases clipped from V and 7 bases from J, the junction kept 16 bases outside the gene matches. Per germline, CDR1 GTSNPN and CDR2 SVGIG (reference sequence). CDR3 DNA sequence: TGTGCCTGGAGCAGTCTGGGGGGGCGGGAGGGAGGTGAGCAGTACTTC. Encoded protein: CAWSSLGGREGGEQYF.

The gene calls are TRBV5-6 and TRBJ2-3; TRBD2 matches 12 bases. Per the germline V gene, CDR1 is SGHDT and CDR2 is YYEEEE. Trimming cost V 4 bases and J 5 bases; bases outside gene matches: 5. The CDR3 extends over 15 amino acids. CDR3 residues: CASSGLAGSGDTQYF. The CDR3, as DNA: TGTGCCAGCAGCGGACTAGCGGGGTCCGGAGATACGCAGTATTTT.

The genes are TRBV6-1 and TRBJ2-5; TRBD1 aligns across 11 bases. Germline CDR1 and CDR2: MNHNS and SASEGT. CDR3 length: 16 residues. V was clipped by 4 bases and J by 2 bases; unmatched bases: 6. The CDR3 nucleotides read TGTGCCAGCAGTGGCCCAGGACAGGGGGCTCAAGAGACCCAGTACTTC. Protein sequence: CASSGPGQGAQETQYF.

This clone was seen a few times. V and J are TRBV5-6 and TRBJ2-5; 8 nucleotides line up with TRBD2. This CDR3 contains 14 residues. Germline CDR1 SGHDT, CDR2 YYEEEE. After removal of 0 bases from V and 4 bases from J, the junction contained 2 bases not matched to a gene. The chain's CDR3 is CASSLAGGGETQYF. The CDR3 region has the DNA TGTGCCAGCAGCTTGGCGGGGGGGGGAGAGACCCAGTACTTC.

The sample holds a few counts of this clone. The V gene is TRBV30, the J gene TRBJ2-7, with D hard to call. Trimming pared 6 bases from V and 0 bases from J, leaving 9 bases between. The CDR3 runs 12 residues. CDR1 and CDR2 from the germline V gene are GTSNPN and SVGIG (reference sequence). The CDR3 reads CACRDNSYEQYF. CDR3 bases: TGTGCCTGTCGAGACAACTCCTACGAGCAGTACTTC.

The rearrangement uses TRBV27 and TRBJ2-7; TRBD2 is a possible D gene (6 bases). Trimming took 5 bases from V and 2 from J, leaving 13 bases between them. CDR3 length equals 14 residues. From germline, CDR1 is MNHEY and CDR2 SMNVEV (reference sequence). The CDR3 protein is CASSISGLTYEQYF. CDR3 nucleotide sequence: TGTGCCAGCAGTATTAGCGGCCTAACCTACGAGCAGTACTTC.

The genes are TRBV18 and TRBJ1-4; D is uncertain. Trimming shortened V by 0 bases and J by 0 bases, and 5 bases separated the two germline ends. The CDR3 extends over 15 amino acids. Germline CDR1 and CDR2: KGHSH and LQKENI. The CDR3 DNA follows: TGTGCCAGCTCACCACCGCGGGCAACTAATGAAAAACTGTTTTTT. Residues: CASSPPRATNEKLFF.

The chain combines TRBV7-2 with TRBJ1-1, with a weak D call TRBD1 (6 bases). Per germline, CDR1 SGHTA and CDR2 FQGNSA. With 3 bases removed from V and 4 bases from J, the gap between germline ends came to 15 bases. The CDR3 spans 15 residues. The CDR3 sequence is CASSLMTGGGTEAFF. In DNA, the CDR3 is TGTGCCAGCAGCTTGATGACAGGAGGCGGCACTGAAGCTTTCTTT.

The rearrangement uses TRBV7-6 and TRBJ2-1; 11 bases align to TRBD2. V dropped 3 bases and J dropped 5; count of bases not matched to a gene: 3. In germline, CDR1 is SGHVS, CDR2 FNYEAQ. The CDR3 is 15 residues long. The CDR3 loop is CASSLSSGGHNEQFF. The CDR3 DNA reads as TGTGCCAGCAGCTTGTCTAGCGGGGGGCACAATGAGCAGTTCTTC.

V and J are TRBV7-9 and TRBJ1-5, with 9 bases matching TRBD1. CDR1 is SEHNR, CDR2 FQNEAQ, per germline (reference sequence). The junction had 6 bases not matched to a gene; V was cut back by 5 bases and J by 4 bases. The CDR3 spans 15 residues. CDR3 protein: CASSPGTGRNQPQHF. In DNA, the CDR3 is TGTGCCAGCAGCCCCGGGACAGGGCGGAATCAGCCCCAGCATTTT.

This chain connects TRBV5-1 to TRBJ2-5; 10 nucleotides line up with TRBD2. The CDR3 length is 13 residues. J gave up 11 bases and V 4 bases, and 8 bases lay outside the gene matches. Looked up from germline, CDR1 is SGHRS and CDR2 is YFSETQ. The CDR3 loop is CASSEGLAREQYF. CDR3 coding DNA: TGCGCCAGCAGCGAGGGACTAGCGAGGGAGCAGTACTTC.

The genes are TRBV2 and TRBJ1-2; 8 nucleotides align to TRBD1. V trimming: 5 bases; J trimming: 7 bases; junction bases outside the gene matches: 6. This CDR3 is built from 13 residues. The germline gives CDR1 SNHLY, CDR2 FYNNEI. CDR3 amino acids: CASSSGQDGGYTF. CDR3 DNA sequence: TGTGCCAGCAGTTCGGGACAGGATGGTGGCTACACCTTC.

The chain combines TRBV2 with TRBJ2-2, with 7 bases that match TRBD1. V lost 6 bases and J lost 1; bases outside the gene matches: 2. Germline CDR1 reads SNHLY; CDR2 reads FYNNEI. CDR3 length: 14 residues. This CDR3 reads CASRGQWNTGELFF. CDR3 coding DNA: TGTGCCAGCAGGGGACAGTGGAACACCGGGGAGCTGTTTTTT.